This TCR beta chain is drawn from a study of Graves' ophthalmopathy and Graves' hyperthyroidism. Study-wide findings and caveats: Most thyroid clonotypes with frequency above 0.001 were detected in blood too.

Physicians reached a diagnosis by relying on clinical symptoms, serum thyroxine, TRAb, thyroid ultrasound and orbital computed tomography. The V end lost 10 bases, the J end lost 10 bases, and 16 bases lay between the germline ends. CDR1 and CDR2 (germline): ENHRY, SYGVKD. The CDR3 is made up of 11 amino acids. On this clonotype: Its target is unknown.

Amplification of TCR beta CDR3 regions used RNA transcripts. HTBI primers were used in a first-round RT-PCR, which preceded a second-round multiplex PCR. TCRdb called the multiplex PCR reads again in MiXCR, with one record for every CDR3 protein. The table has 500,000 to 800,000 distinct CDR3 sequences, 35% to 50% seen once. This TCR was sampled from an adult man with Graves' ophthalmopathy. The V gene is TRBV10-3, the J gene TRBJ1-1; D gene uncertain. Source material: peripheral blood. DNA of the CDR3: TGTGCCACCAGACCCGCGGGTGGAGCTTTCTTT. It translates to CATRPAGGAFF.